This TCR beta chain was captured by sequencing in a study of patients with pleural tuberculosis. In this sample, this clonotype turned up many times. The germline V gene has CDR1 SGHAT and CDR2 FQNNGV. This CDR3 has 15 amino acids. Trimming took 5 bases from V and 3 from J; bases not matched to a gene: 7. TCRdb independently ran MiXCR on the reads; one entry per CDR3 protein. The table includes around 50,000 distinct CDR3 sequences, around 6.7% detected once. V is TRBV11-2 and J is TRBJ2-1; 7 nucleotides align to TRBD1. This TCR came from a human donor with pleural tuberculosis. For the CDR3, the DNA is TGTGCCAGCAGCCAGAGACAGGGATTCTACAATGAGCAGTTCTTC. It encodes CASSQRQGFYNEQFF.